Below, 10 T cell receptor beta chains from the same sample are listed, as sequenced in a study of radiotherapy plus CTLA-4 blockade in lung cancer. The method was immunoSEQ multiplex PCR; TCRdb's version includes in-frame clones alone and lacks a portion of them. The data hold 60,000 to 70,000 clones, with approximately 83% observed a single time. The sequencing used peripheral blood, collected from a patient treated with radiotherapy plus ipilimumab. The receptor source for this set is a human donor with non-small cell lung cancer who had a partial response to radiotherapy plus ipilimumab.

This rearrangement joins TRBV7-9 to TRBJ1-2; D possibly corresponds to TRBD1 (6 bases). V dropped 6 bases and J dropped 3 bases, with 14 bases sitting between them. The germline CDR1 and CDR2 sequences are SEHNR and FQNEAQ (reference sequence). The CDR3 covers 14 residues. The chain's CDR3 is CASRQGEGDYGYTF. The CDR3, as DNA: TGTGCCAGCAGGCAAGGGGAGGGGGACTATGGCTACACCTTC.

The chain recombines TRBV2 with TRBJ2-1; 9 bases fit TRBD1. The V gene's germline CDR1 is SNHLY and CDR2 FYNNEI. With 10 bases clipped from V and 8 bases from J, the junction kept 18 bases outside the gene matches. The CDR3 sequence is 16 residues long. CDR3 in DNA: TGTGCCAACAAGAGGTCCGGGACAGGGAGTGGAGATGAGCAGTTCTTC. Amino acids: CANKRSGTGSGDEQFF.

The chain employs TRBV29-1 and TRBJ2-7; 9 bases match TRBD1. The germline CDR1 and CDR2 sequences are SQVTM and ANQGSEA. The CDR3 is 13 residues long. The J segment lost 4 bases and the V segment lost 2 bases, leaving 3 bases of the junction unmatched. CDR3 in DNA: TGCAGCGTTGAAACCGGGACAGGGTACGAGCAGTACTTC. Protein sequence: CSVETGTGYEQYF.

The V and J genes are TRBV12-5 and TRBJ2-1; TRBD2 agrees at 10 bases. This CDR3 has 16 residues. The trim removed 2 bases at V and 8 bases at J, leaving 9 bases unmatched. Germline V CDR1 and CDR2: LGHNT, FRNRAP. The DNA of the CDR3 is TGTGCTAGTGGTTTGCCCCTAGCGGGAGTGGTCTATGAGCAGTTCTTC. It specifies CASGLPLAGVVYEQFF.

The chain is built from TRBV19 and TRBJ1-2, with D possibly being TRBD1 (5 bases). The CDR3 loop spans 14 amino acids. Germline V lookup: CDR1 LNHDA, CDR2 SQIVND (reference sequence). V was pared by 7 bases and J by 3 bases, with 15 bases between. The CDR3 loop reads CASTLDLTDYGYTF. The CDR3 DNA sequence: TGTGCCAGTACCCTGGACCTGACAGACTATGGCTACACCTTC.

The V and J genes are TRBV29-1 and TRBJ2-7, with TRBD1 matching 8 bases. The CDR3 runs 11 residues. CDR1 and CDR2 (germline): SQVTM, ANQGSEA. Germline trimming cut 4 bases from V and 6 bases from J; bases unmatched to any gene: 2. The DNA for the CDR3 is TGCAGCGTTGCACAGGGGGTCGAGCAGTACTTC. Amino acids: CSVAQGVEQYF.

Concerning this clone itself: Germline is not matched at one junction end, which may reflect a read error. V gene TRBV2 combines with J gene TRBJ2-7; 8 bases agree with TRBD1. The CDR3 is 10 amino acids. Germline V gene sequence: CDR1 SNHLY, CDR2 FYNNEI. The CDR3 DNA sequence: TGTGCCAGCAAAGAATGGACAGGGATCTTC. It specifies CASKEWTGIF.

The chain uses TRBV7-2 and TRBJ2-2; D might be TRBD1 (5 bases). Trimming took off 4 bases at V and 3 bases at J, with 9 bases between the two ends. The CDR3 loop spans 14 amino acids. Germline values: CDR1 SGHTA, CDR2 FQGNSA. The CDR3 coding sequence is TGTGCCAGCAGCTCAGGCAGGGACACCGGGGAGCTGTTTTTT. It encodes CASSSGRDTGELFF.

This clone was seen only once. The chain recombines TRBV5-1 with TRBJ2-2; possible D gene TRBD2, 5 bases. Germline lookup yields CDR1 SGHRS and CDR2 YFSETQ. CDR3 size: 14 residues. Trimming removed 0 bases from V and 6 bases from J, with 9 bases in between. For the CDR3, the DNA is TGCGCCAGCAGCTTGGGGCGCGGGCCCGGGGAGCTGTTTTTT. Protein sequence: CASSLGRGPGELFF.

The J gene is TRBJ2-6, the V gene TRBV30; 7 nucleotides match TRBD1. Trimming at V came to 2 bases and at J to 0 bases, leaving 7 bases not matched to a gene. The germline CDR1 and CDR2 sequences are GTSNPN and SVGIG (reference sequence). This CDR3 is built from 17 residues. CDR3 sequence: CAWSPRDRISGANVLTF. The CDR3 region has the DNA TGTGCCTGGAGTCCCCGGGACAGAATCTCTGGGGCCAACGTCCTGACTTTC.